These 29 T cell receptor beta chains were all obtained from the same sample, sequenced in a study of beta chain features in type 1 diabetes. What was sequenced were expressed TCRB transcripts, since all of the isolated RNA had been reverse transcribed. Produced via immunoSEQ multiplex PCR; TCRdb's table is partial and in-frame only. The sample yields 900,000 or so clones, roughly 16% seen once. The sample taken for sequencing was naive CD4+ T cells from blood. The receptors were sampled from a woman in her late teens or twenties in good health.

This clone was seen only a few times. The rearrangement joins TRBV7-2 to TRBJ2-2, with TRBD2 matching 9 bases. The CDR3 runs to 15 residues. Germline V CDR1 and CDR2: SGHTA, FQGNSA. The trim removed 5 bases at V and 6 bases at J, leaving 7 bases unmatched. The CDR3 loop is CASSPSGRSPGELFF. CDR3 DNA: TGTGCCAGCAGCCCCAGCGGGAGGAGCCCCGGGGAGCTGTTTTTT.

V is TRBV9 and J is TRBJ2-7, with D possibly being TRBD2 (6 bases). V gave up 2 bases and J gave up 5 bases, with 17 bases separating them. This CDR3 contains 15 residues. CDR1 is SGDLS and CDR2 is YYNGEE in the germline V gene. The CDR3 protein is CASSVSGTLLNEQYF. The CDR3, as DNA: TGTGCCAGCAGCGTTTCCGGGACTCTACTTAACGAGCAGTACTTC.

The J gene is TRBJ2-4, the V gene TRBV28; D remains ambiguous. The CDR3 spans 13 residues. Germline V gene sequence: CDR1 MDHEN, CDR2 SYDVKM. The V end lost 7 bases, the J end lost 2 bases, and 9 bases lay between the germline ends. The CDR3 sequence is CASTGLPKNIQYF. CDR3 DNA: TGTGCCAGCACCGGGCTCCCCAAAAACATTCAGTACTTC. The whole variable domain, filled in from reference TRBV28 and TRBJ2-4, reads DVKVTQSSRYLVKRTGEKVFLECVQDMDHENMFWYRQDPGLGLRLIYFSYDVKMKEKGDIPEGYSVSREKKERFSLILESASTNQTSMYLCASTGLPKNIQYFGAGTRLSVL.

Concerning this clone itself: The sample holds other DNA sequences that translate to the same CDR3. The genes are TRBV5-1 and TRBJ2-3; unclear D gene. The CDR3 is 13 amino acids. Trimming left V 3 bases short and J 1 base short, with 6 bases between. Germline-derived CDR1 and CDR2 are SGHRS and YFSETQ. The CDR3 reads CASSYGGTDTQYF. The CDR3 region has the DNA TGCGCCAGCAGCTATGGGGGCACAGATACGCAGTATTTT.

The CDR3 DNA is TGCGCCAGCAGCTTGGAGATGGGGGACGGCGCCTACAATGAGCAGTTCTTC. It encodes CASSLEMGDGAYNEQFF. The chain uses TRBV5-1 and TRBJ2-1, with D perhaps assigned TRBD1 or TRBD2 (5 bases each). This CDR3 contains 17 residues. Deletions cut 0 bases from V and 2 bases from J, with 15 bases between. CDR1 is SGHRS and CDR2 is YFSETQ in the germline V gene.

This clone was detected a few times. The chain links TRBV2 to TRBJ1-3; 8 positions agree with TRBD1. After removal of 7 bases from V and 0 bases from J, the junction contained 8 bases not matched to a gene. CDR1 SNHLY and CDR2 FYNNEI come from the germline V gene. The CDR3 spans 16 residues. The CDR3 loop is CASTIGQGSSGNTIYF. CDR3 nucleotide sequence: TGTGCCAGCACCATAGGACAGGGAAGCTCTGGAAACACCATATATTTT. The whole variable domain, filled in from reference TRBV2 and TRBJ1-3, reads EPEVTQTPSHQVTQMGQEVILRCVPISNHLYFYWYRQILGQKVEFLVSFYNNEISEKSEIFDDQFSVERPDGSNFTLKIRSTKLEDSAMYFCASTIGQGSSGNTIYFGEGSWLTVV.

The chain carries TRBV18 and TRBJ2-5, with D tentatively TRBD2 (5 bases). The germline V and J ends were trimmed by 4 bases and 0 bases, with 6 bases remaining between them. Germline CDR1 and CDR2: KGHSH and LQKENI. The CDR3 spans 13 residues. The CDR3 loop reads CASSRLNQETQYF. CDR3 coding DNA: TGTGCCAGCTCACGACTAAACCAAGAGACCCAGTACTTC.

The chain links TRBV7-2 to TRBJ2-1; D is possibly TRBD2 (6 bases). With 1 base removed from V and 4 bases from J, the gap between germline ends came to 14 bases. The length of the CDR3 is 16 residues. CDR1 is SGHTA, CDR2 FQGNSA, per germline. In DNA form, the CDR3 reads TGTGCCAGCAGCTTAGTATGGGGGGTTTGGTACAATGAGCAGTTCTTC. Residues: CASSLVWGVWYNEQFF.

The chain joins TRBV5-1 to TRBJ2-4, with TRBD2 matching 10 bases. From germline, CDR1 is SGHRS and CDR2 YFSETQ. V lost 3 bases to trimming and J lost 9 bases; unmatched junction nucleotides: 9. CDR3 size: 15 residues. The CDR3 loop reads CASSWLAGVDSIQYF. CDR3 in DNA: TGCGCCAGCAGCTGGCTAGCGGGAGTAGACAGCATTCAGTACTTC.

The chain combines TRBV29-1 with TRBJ2-3; 9 bases align to TRBD2. V was clipped by 5 bases and J by 3 bases; unmatched bases: 6. This CDR3 has 14 residues. The germline CDR1 and CDR2 sequences are SQVTM and ANQGSEA. The CDR3 DNA follows: TGCAGCGTTAGTAGCGGGAGCACAACAGATACGCAGTATTTT. Translating gives CSVSSGSTTDTQYF.

The chain couples TRBV18 to TRBJ1-4; tentatively, D is TRBD1 (5 bases). V gave up 3 bases and J gave up 7 bases, with 12 bases separating them. This CDR3 region has 14 residues. The germline gives CDR1 KGHSH, CDR2 LQKENI. The CDR3 bases are TGTGCCAGCTCACCGCGGGGGGTCGGTGAAAAACTGTTTTTT. This sequence encodes CASSPRGVGEKLFF.

This clone was seen a handful of times. At the DNA level, this CDR3 is encoded by other sequences in the same sample as well. V and J are TRBV28 and TRBJ2-3, with 7 bases matching TRBD1. This CDR3 has 14 residues. The trim removed 4 bases at V and 0 bases at J, leaving 1 base unmatched. CDR1 and CDR2 (germline): MDHEN, SYDVKM. For the CDR3, the DNA is TGTGCCAGCAGTTCAGGGGGAAGCACAGATACGCAGTATTTT. This sequence encodes CASSSGGSTDTQYF.

This clone has only a few counts. The V call is TRBV5-1, the J call TRBJ1-1, with unresolved D. The V gene lost 5 bases and the J gene lost 5 bases, with 10 bases spanning the gap. The CDR3 is made up of 12 amino acids. The germline CDR1 and CDR2 sequences are SGHRS and YFSETQ. Here the CDR3 DNA reads TGCGCCAGCAGACTGGATAGGACTGAAGCTTTCTTT. It translates to CASRLDRTEAFF.

The chain is built from TRBV6-5 and TRBJ2-3; D call uncertain. The CDR3 is made up of 13 amino acids. With 2 bases removed from V and 6 bases from J, the gap between germline ends came to 9 bases. Germline V gives CDR1 MNHEY, CDR2 SVGAGI. This CDR3 is CASSYTASDTQYF. The CDR3 coding sequence is TGTGCCAGCAGTTACACAGCCTCGGATACGCAGTATTTT.

The J gene is TRBJ1-2, the V gene TRBV28, with D perhaps TRBD1 (6 bases). The V gene lost 7 bases and the J gene lost 3 bases, with 9 bases spanning the gap. CDR3 length: 12 amino acids. Germline CDR1 reads MDHEN; CDR2 reads SYDVKM. As DNA, the CDR3 is TGTGCCAGCACCGGGACACACTATGGCTACACCTTC. Translation: CASTGTHYGYTF.

This chain joins TRBV28 and TRBJ1-1, with 7 nucleotides matching TRBD1. Germline V gives CDR1 MDHEN, CDR2 SYDVKM. Trimming took 6 bases from V and 0 from J; bases not matched to a gene: 7. This CDR3 is 15 amino acids long. CDR3 region: CASRKGQPLNTEAFF. The CDR3 DNA reads TGTGCCAGCAGGAAGGGACAGCCACTGAACACTGAAGCTTTCTTT.

The rearrangement links TRBV2 to TRBJ1-1; no clear D gene. There are 14 residues in the CDR3. Trimming took 3 bases from V and 0 from J, leaving 8 bases between them. Germline CDR1 and CDR2: SNHLY and FYNNEI. CDR3 sequence reads: CASSDAGMNTEAFF. CDR3 nucleotides: TGTGCCAGCAGTGATGCGGGCATGAACACTGAAGCTTTCTTT.

This clone was detected only a few times. The chain links TRBV7-2 to TRBJ2-3; TRBD1 is a possible D gene (5 bases). In germline, CDR1 is SGHTA, CDR2 FQGNSA. V was trimmed by 2 bases and J by 4 bases, leaving 13 bases between them. This CDR3 region has 15 residues. The CDR3 is CASSLMDTGPDTQYF. The CDR3, as DNA: TGTGCCAGCAGCTTAATGGACACCGGTCCAGATACGCAGTATTTT. The full variable domain, in which reference TRBV7-2 and TRBJ2-3 provide the parts outside the CDR3, is GAGVSQSPSNKVTEKGKDVELRCDPISGHTALYWYRQSLGQGLEFLIYFQGNSAPDKSGLPSDRFSAERTGGSVSTLTIQRTQQEDSAVYLCASSLMDTGPDTQYFGPGTRLTVL.

This clone occurred once. The chain recombines TRBV28 with TRBJ2-7, with 7 bases matching TRBD2. Trimming removed 8 bases from V and 3 bases from J; junction bases left unmatched: 7. The CDR3 extends over 13 amino acids. Germline-derived CDR1 and CDR2 are MDHEN and SYDVKM. CDR3 in amino acids: CASHRGGSYEQYF. As DNA, the CDR3 is TGTGCCAGCCACCGTGGCGGGAGCTACGAGCAGTACTTC.

This clone was counted a few times. Other DNA sequences in the same sample also yield this CDR3. CDR3 protein: CASSQEGTTNTGELFF. Written as DNA, the CDR3 is TGCGCCAGCAGCCAAGAGGGGACAACGAACACCGGGGAGCTGTTTTTT. V gene TRBV4-3 combines with J gene TRBJ2-2; TRBD1 is a possible D gene (6 bases). The CDR3 is 16 amino acids. Germline CDR1 is LGHNA and CDR2 is YSLEER. V was trimmed by 0 bases and J by 0 bases, leaving 8 bases between them.

The genes are TRBV5-4 and TRBJ2-7, with 10 bases fitting TRBD1. Germline CDR1 SGHNT, CDR2 YYREEE (reference sequence). With 3 bases clipped from V and 2 bases from J, the junction kept 5 bases outside the gene matches. CDR3 size: 15 residues. The CDR3 DNA follows: TGTGCCAGCAGCTCGCCCGGACAGGGGGCCTACGAGCAGTACTTC. The encoded protein is CASSSPGQGAYEQYF.

This clone was seen a few times. The chain carries TRBV29-1 and TRBJ2-3; 10 bases map to TRBD2. This CDR3 contains 14 residues. Unmatched junction bases numbered 3, after V lost 6 bases and J lost 0 bases. Germline values: CDR1 SQVTM, CDR2 ANQGSEA. This CDR3 is CSVSSGRSTDTQYF. CDR3 in DNA: TGCAGCGTGAGTAGCGGGAGGAGCACAGATACGCAGTATTTT.

This clone was detected only a few times. CDR3 residues: CASSVGLLGPGELFF. Here the CDR3 DNA reads TGTGCCAGCAGTGTGGGTCTTTTGGGCCCCGGGGAGCTGTTTTTT. V usage is TRBV27 and J usage is TRBJ2-2, with unresolved D. V dropped 5 bases and J dropped 6 bases, with 16 bases sitting between them. The CDR3 covers 15 residues. Germline loops: CDR1 MNHEY, CDR2 SMNVEV (reference sequence).

This clone was seen more than once but under ten times. The CDR3 DNA reads as TGTGCCAGCAGGCCCCAGGACGGTGAGCAGTTCTTC. It codes for CASRPQDGEQFF. V gene TRBV7-9 combines with J gene TRBJ2-1; no definite D call. V lost 6 bases, J lost 9 bases, and 12 bases lay in between. Germline CDR1 and CDR2: SEHNR and FQNEAQ (reference sequence). The CDR3 totals 12 residues.

This clone was seen more than once but under ten times. The chain recombines TRBV6-5 with TRBJ1-1, with 7 positions matching TRBD1. The junction had 7 bases not matched to a gene; V was cut back by 5 bases and J by 1 base. Germline V CDR1 and CDR2: MNHEY, SVGAGI. The CDR3 is made up of 15 amino acids. CDR3: CASSRWTGSNTEAFF. The CDR3 DNA reads TGTGCCAGCAGTCGTTGGACAGGATCGAACACTGAAGCTTTCTTT.

Only a few counts were recorded for this clone. This rearrangement joins TRBV7-6 to TRBJ2-7; D is uncertain. Trimming left V 1 base short and J 0 bases short, with 7 bases between. The CDR3 runs 14 residues. Germline V lookup: CDR1 SGHVS, CDR2 FNYEAQ. The CDR3 DNA follows: TGTGCCAGCAGCTTAGACGGTGGCTCCTACGAGCAGTACTTC. It specifies CASSLDGGSYEQYF.

The chain combines TRBV18 with TRBJ1-1; D call uncertain. The CDR3 is made up of 16 amino acids. Germline V gene lookup returns CDR1 KGHSH and CDR2 LQKENI. The V gene lost 1 base and the J gene lost 0 bases, with 12 bases spanning the gap. CDR3 coding DNA: TGTGCCAGCTCACCACTCGAGAACATTTTGAACACTGAAGCTTTCTTT. This translates into CASSPLENILNTEAFF.

This chain connects TRBV4-1 to TRBJ2-1; D gene ambiguous. This CDR3 comprises 17 residues. V gave up 4 bases and J gave up 9 bases, with 25 bases separating them. Germline V lookup: CDR1 MGHRA, CDR2 YSYEKL. The CDR3 DNA sequence: TGCGCCAGCAGCCCCGACCCACTCCGCACTGCCCTCCGTGAGCAGTTCTTC. Translated, it gives CASSPDPLRTALREQFF.

This clone was seen a handful of times. The chain couples TRBV5-4 to TRBJ2-7; D assignment may be TRBD1 or TRBD2 (5 bases each). With 6 bases removed from V and 0 bases from J, the gap between germline ends came to 19 bases. Germline V lookup: CDR1 SGHNT, CDR2 YYREEE (reference sequence). CDR3 length: 16 amino acids. The CDR3 region is CASTTSPGPHSYEQYF. CDR3 coding DNA: TGTGCCAGCACCACGAGCCCGGGACCTCACTCCTACGAGCAGTACTTC.